A single sample is the source of the 3 T cell receptor beta chains below, sequenced in a study of blood T cells in healthy people across ages. It was with a sample-barcoded 5' primer and a J-beta primer mix that a second PCR of about 7 to 12 cycles was run. TCRdb independently ran MiXCR on the 5' RACE reads; one entry per CDR3 protein. Altogether roughly 2 million distinct CDR3 sequences are present, 49% being singletons, with the ten largest covering over 2%. Sequencing was carried out using blood. The origin of the receptors is a woman aged 40 to 49 in good health.

The chain couples TRBV2 to TRBJ2-7; D not certain. V was shortened by 3 bases and J by 0 bases, with 9 bases between the two germline ends. Germline V lookup: CDR1 SNHLY, CDR2 FYNNEI. The CDR3 has 14 residues. The CDR3 coding sequence is TGTGCCAGCAGTGACAGGAAATACTCCTACGAGCAGTACTTC. It translates to CASSDRKYSYEQYF.

This chain joins TRBV7-9 and TRBJ1-2; no clear D gene. From germline, CDR1 is SEHNR and CDR2 FQNEAQ (reference sequence). The germline V and J ends were trimmed by 7 bases and 6 bases, with 12 bases remaining between them. The CDR3 totals 12 residues. The CDR3 DNA reads TGTGCCAGCACCCCGAGGACCGATGGCTACACCTTC. Translated, it gives CASTPRTDGYTF.

About this clonotype itself: One junction end disagrees with the germline gene, perhaps due to a read error. V and J are TRBV20-1 and TRBJ1-5; 9 bases align to TRBD1. The CDR3 contains 18 residues. The germline CDR1 and CDR2 sequences are DFQATT and SNEGSKA (reference sequence). The CDR3 sequence: CSVRYQNIGTGRNQPQHF. The CDR3 nucleotides are TGCAGTGTTAGATACCAAAACATCGGGACAGGGCGCAATCAGCCCCAGCATTTT.